This is a list of T cell receptor beta chains from one sample in a study of beta chain features in type 1 diabetes. The data were produced by immunoSEQ multiplex PCR, yet TCRdb's version contains in-frame clones alone and is incomplete. The sample lists approximately 170,000 clones, 50% to 70% occurring once. Sequenced: naive CD4+ T cells from blood. These receptors all come from a man aged 25 to 45 with type 1 diabetes. Each CDR3 is given with its conserved first and last residue. The order of the fields is J gene, V gene, clone size, D gene, CDR3 DNA, CDR3 protein. The D gene is left open where the match is weak. Clone size is stated in some rows and not others, as once, few, many or a class when expanded.

TRBJ1-4	TRBV11-2	-	-	TGTGCCAGCAGCCACAACAGGGCAGAACTGTTTTTT	CASSHNRAELFF
TRBJ2-7	TRBV5-1	-	-	TGCGCCAGCAGCCAGATTCGGGGGTCCGACGAGCAGTACTTC	CASSQIRGSDEQYF
TRBJ2-3	TRBV4-3	-	-	TGCGCCAGCAGCCAATCCGGGCTCGCGTCGGGCACAGATACGCAGTATTTT	CASSQSGLASGTDTQYF
TRBJ2-3	TRBV4-1	-	-	TGCGCCAGCAGCCATATACTAGCAGATACGCAGTATTTT	CASSHILADTQYF
TRBJ1-6	TRBV6-5	-	-	TGTGCCAGCACCCGGGGCAATCGGGGTAATTCACCCCTCCACTTT	CASTRGNRGNSPLHF
TRBJ2-3	TRBV25-1	-	-	TGTGCCAGCAGTGTAGCAGATACGCAGTATTTT	CASSVADTQYF
TRBJ2-7	TRBV4-3	few	-	TGCGCCAGCAGCCAAGAGTTAGGGGTTGGCGAGCAGTACTTC	CASSQELGVGEQYF
TRBJ1-2	TRBV7-9	-	-	TGTGCCAGCAGCCCACACCCGGAGGTTGGCTACACCTTC	CASSPHPEVGYTF
TRBJ1-2	TRBV11-2	few	TRBD1	TGTGCCAGCAGCTTAGGAGGGGGCAGAGGGTATGGCTACACCTTC	CASSLGGGRGYGYTF
TRBJ1-4	TRBV29-1	-	-	TGCAGCGTTGAAGTATCGACAGTAGATAATGAAAAACTGTTTTTT	CSVEVSTVDNEKLFF
TRBJ2-1	TRBV18	-	TRBD2	TGTGCCAGCTCCGAATTTCTAGCGGGGGCCAACAATGAGCAGTTCTTC	CASSEFLAGANNEQFF
TRBJ2-3	TRBV20-1	few	-	TGCAGTGCTAGATCCGGGGATACGCAGTATTTT	CSARSGDTQYF
TRBJ2-1	TRBV27	-	TRBD2	TGTGCCAGCAGTTTAATTCTAGCGGGCAATGAGCAGTTCTTC	CASSLILAGNEQFF
TRBJ2-4	TRBV29-1	once	-	TGCAGCGTTGGGATTTTGGACAGACTAGCCAAAAACATTCAGTACTTC	CSVGILDRLAKNIQYF
TRBJ2-3	TRBV30	few	TRBD1	TGTGCCTGGAGGGACAGGGTTTACACAGATACGCAGTATTTT	CAWRDRVYTDTQYF
TRBJ2-2	TRBV28	-	TRBD2	TGTGCCAGCAGTGCCAGACTAGCGGGGACCGGGGAGCTGTTTTTT	CASSARLAGTGELFF
TRBJ2-3	TRBV11-2	few	-	TGTGCCAGCAGCTTATATGGGCAGGGGAGCCATACGCAGTATTTT	CASSLYGQGSHTQYF